This entry features one T cell receptor beta chain sequence. No antigen is known for it. The CDR3 runs to 14 residues. Looked up from germline, CDR1 is LGHNT and CDR2 is FRNRAP. V lost 7 bases to trimming and J lost 1 base, with 11 bases between them. The data were taken from a study of vaccination and CD4 T cells after COVID-19. Study details: The convalescent population consisted of six males and four females, two of whom were of Hispanic ethnicity.

Treatment here: approximately 10-day PBMC culture with coronavirus spike peptide pools or control peptides (ViraFEST assay). The ViraFEST method relied on peptide pools to expand antigen-specific T cells, followed by TCR sequencing. Sequence data for DNA of cultured CD4+ T cells were generated by the Oncomine TCR Beta short-read assay. TCRdb redid the calling of the PCR reads with MiXCR, one entry per CDR3 protein. The repertoire has more than 9,000 distinct CDR3 sequences, 20% of them found once; the top ten carry less than 15%. The receptor was derived from a human donor who received a COVID-19 vaccine. The sample consisted of CD4+ T cells from blood, cultured in vitro, taken before SARS-CoV-2 vaccination. V gene TRBV12-5 combines with J gene TRBJ2-4; D is tentatively TRBD1 or TRBD2 (6 bases each). Here the CDR3 reads CASARGGAKNIQYF. The CDR3 DNA follows: TGTGCTAGTGCCCGAGGGGGGGCCAAAAACATTCAGTACTTC.